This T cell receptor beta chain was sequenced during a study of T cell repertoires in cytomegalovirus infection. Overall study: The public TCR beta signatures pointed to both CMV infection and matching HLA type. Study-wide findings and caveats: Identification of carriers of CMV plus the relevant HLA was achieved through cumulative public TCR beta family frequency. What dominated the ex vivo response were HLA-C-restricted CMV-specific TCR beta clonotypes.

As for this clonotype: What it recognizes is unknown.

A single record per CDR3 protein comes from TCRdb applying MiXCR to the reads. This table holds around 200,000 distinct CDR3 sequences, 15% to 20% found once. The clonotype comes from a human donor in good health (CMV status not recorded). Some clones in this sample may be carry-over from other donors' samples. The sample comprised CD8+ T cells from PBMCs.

CDR3 residues: CANTPGAQVNQETQYF. The CDR3 region has the DNA TGTGCCAACACTCCTGGGGCTCAGGTCAACCAAGAGACCCAGTACTTC. J is TRBJ2-5 and V is TRBV28, with D possibly matching TRBD1 (5 bases). The germline V gene has CDR1 MDHEN and CDR2 SYDVKM. This CDR3 has 16 residues. Trimming cost V 10 bases and J 0 bases, with 21 bases left between them.